The T cell receptor beta chain under discussion was sequenced for a study of cytomegalovirus exposure and HLA in healthy donors. Findings and caveats of the study: In a later analysis, V- and J-gene trimming of beta chains associated with a DCLRE1C missense variant, replicated independently.

Losses at the gene ends were 4 bases for V and 6 bases for J; bases not matched to a gene: 9. The CDR3 is 16 residues long. In germline, CDR1 is SGHRS, CDR2 YFSETQ. PCR primers comprised 60 Vbeta and 13 Jbeta primers. Profiled with immunoSEQ multiplex PCR; TCRdb holds only in-frame clones, not every one. The data contain about 72,000 clones, roughly 78% of them seen just once; the ten biggest clones take up roughly 2%. About this clone itself: Its antigen remains unknown.

This chain links TRBV5-1 with TRBJ2-3; 12 bases match TRBD2. This clonotype was obtained from a man aged 18-30 years in good health and CMV-seronegative. The sample comprised PBMCs. The CDR3 sequence: CASSAGLAGPIDTQYF. CDR3 sequence (DNA): TGCGCCAGCAGCGCGGGACTAGCGGGCCCAATCGATACGCAGTATTTT.